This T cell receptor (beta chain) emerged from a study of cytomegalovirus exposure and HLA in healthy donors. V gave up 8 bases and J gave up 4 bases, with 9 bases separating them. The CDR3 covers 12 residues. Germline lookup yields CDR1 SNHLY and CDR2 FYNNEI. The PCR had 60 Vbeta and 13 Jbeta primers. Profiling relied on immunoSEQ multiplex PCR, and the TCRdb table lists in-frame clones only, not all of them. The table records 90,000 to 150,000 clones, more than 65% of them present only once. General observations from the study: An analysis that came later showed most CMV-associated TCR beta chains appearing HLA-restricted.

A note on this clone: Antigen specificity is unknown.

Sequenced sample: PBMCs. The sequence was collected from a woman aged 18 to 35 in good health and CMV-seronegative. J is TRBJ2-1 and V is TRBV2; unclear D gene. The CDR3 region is CASSRGYNEQFF. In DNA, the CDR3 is TGTGCCAGCTCCCGCGGATACAATGAGCAGTTCTTC.